This T cell receptor beta chain was obtained from a study of blood T cell repertoires in COVID-19. Using immunoSEQ multiplex PCR, the repertoire was profiled, and TCRdb retains in-frame clones only, with some absent. The data show just over 250,000 clones, approximately 89% seen once. V was trimmed by 4 bases and J by 2 bases, leaving 12 bases between them. Germline assignment: CDR1 SGHRS and CDR2 YFSETQ. This CDR3 has 14 amino acids. This clonotype originated in a woman between 45 and 60 years old with acute or convalescent COVID-19. This chain joins TRBV5-1 and TRBJ2-5; D is uncertain. Sequences were obtained from peripheral blood. The CDR3: CASSPLGVQETQYF. CDR3 DNA sequence: TGCGCCAGCAGCCCCCTAGGCGTACAAGAGACCCAGTACTTC.